In its sample, the clone carrying this T cell receptor beta chain was seen many times. Its target is not known. These data come from a study of breast tumors, draining lymph nodes, adjacent tissues. Study observations and caveats: Luminal-like breast cancer showed significantly greater tumor-nontumor repertoire similarity than basal-like breast cancer did.

MiXCR, applied by TCRdb to the multiplex PCR reads, yields one record per CDR3 protein. The sample lists about 110,000 distinct CDR3 sequences, roughly 33% occurring once. Samples came from axillary lymph nodes draining the breast cancer. Sample: axillary lymph node tissue. This TCR came from a female donor with breast cancer. Some clones in this sample may be carry-over from other donors' samples.

CDR3 in amino acids: CASSLAVLGETQYF. The CDR3 DNA reads as TGTGCCAGCAGCTTGGCTGTCCTGGGGGAGACCCAGTACTTC. V gene TRBV5-8 combines with J gene TRBJ2-5; D not certain. Trimming left V 0 bases short and J 5 bases short, with 11 bases between. The CDR3 runs to 14 residues. The germline V gene encodes CDR1 SGHTS and CDR2 YDEGEE.